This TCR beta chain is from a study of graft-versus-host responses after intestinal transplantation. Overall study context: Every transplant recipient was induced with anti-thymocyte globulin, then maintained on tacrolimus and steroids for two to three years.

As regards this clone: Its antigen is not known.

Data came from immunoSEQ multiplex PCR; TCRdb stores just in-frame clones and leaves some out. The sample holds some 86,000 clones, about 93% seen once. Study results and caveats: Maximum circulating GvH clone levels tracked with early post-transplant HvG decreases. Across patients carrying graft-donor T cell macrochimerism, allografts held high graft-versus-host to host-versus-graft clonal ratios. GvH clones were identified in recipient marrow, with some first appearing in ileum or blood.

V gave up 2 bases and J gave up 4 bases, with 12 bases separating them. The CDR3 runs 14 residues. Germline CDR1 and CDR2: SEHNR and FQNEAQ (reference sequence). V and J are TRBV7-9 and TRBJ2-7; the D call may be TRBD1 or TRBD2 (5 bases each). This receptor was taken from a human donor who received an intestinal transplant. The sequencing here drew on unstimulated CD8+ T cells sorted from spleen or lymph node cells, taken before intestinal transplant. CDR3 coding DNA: TGTGCCAGCAGCTTAACCGGGACGGGATACGAGCAGTACTTC. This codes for CASSLTGTGYEQYF.